A selection of T cell receptor beta chains follows, all from one sample in a study of blood T cell repertoires in COVID-19. Assay: immunoSEQ multiplex PCR; the TCRdb copy retains only in-frame clones and omits some. The sample lists around 150,000 clones, about 85% occurring once. Sequenced material: peripheral blood. These receptors originate from a woman aged 55 to 70 with COVID-19, enrolled during active disease. Each CDR3 is given with its conserved first and last residue. A D gene is named only where the DNA matches it firmly.

>TRBV5-1|TRBD2|TRBJ2-1
CASSSSGGANEQFF
>TRBV18|-|TRBJ1-1
CASSPKANTEAFF
>TRBV2|TRBD2|TRBJ2-3
CASRPSGEDTQYF
>TRBV3-1/TRBV3-2|-|TRBJ2-3
CASSQVAGTGAQYF
>TRBV27|-|TRBJ1-1
CASSPVVNTEAFF
>TRBV4-1|-|TRBJ1-5
CASSLGPGGRREQPQHF
>TRBV18|TRBD1|TRBJ1-5
CASSSDRGGQPQHF
>TRBV6-5|-|TRBJ1-2
CASSYSSYGSHGYTF
>TRBV7-2|-|TRBJ1-3
CASSSGQPGNTIYF
>TRBV29-1|TRBD2|TRBJ2-3
CSGRGVSTDTQYF
>TRBV6-5|-|TRBJ1-4
CASSLRGDNEKLFF
>TRBV7-9|-|TRBJ1-5
CASSLDQGNQPQHF
>TRBV29-1|TRBD2|TRBJ2-1
CSSREGGSYNEQFF
>TRBV5-1|-|TRBJ1-4
CASSLGPNEKLFF
>TRBV9|-|TRBJ2-1
CASSVGPSYNEQFF
>TRBV5-1|-|TRBJ1-1
CASSLGGQGAVKTEAFF
>TRBV9|TRBD2|TRBJ2-5
CASSVGLAGETQYF
>TRBV6-5|-|TRBJ1-3
CASRLQGRTGNTIYF
>TRBV12-3/TRBV12-4|-|TRBJ2-7
CASSLADAYEQYF
>TRBV6-5|TRBD1|TRBJ1-2
CASSLTGTNYGYTF
>TRBV14|TRBD2|TRBJ2-3
CASSQGIRGGEDTQYF
>TRBV12-5|-|TRBJ2-2
CASTAGVNTGELFF